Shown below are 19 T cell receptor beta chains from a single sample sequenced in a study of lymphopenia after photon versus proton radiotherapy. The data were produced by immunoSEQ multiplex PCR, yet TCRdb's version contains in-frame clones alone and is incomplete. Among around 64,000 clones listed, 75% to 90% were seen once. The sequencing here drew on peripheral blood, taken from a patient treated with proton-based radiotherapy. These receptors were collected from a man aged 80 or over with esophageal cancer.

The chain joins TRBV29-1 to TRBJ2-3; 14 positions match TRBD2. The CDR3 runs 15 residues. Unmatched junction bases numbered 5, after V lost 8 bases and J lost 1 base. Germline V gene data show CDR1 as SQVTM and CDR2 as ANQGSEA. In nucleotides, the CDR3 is TGCAGCACCGGGACTAGCGGGAGAGGCACAGATACGCAGTATTTT. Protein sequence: CSTGTSGRGTDTQYF.

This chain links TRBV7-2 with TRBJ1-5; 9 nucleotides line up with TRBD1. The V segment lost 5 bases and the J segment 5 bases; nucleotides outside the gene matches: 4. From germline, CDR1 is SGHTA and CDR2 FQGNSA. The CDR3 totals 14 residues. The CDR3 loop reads CASSPTGGDQPQHF. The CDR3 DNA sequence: TGTGCCAGCAGCCCGACAGGGGGGGATCAGCCCCAGCATTTT.

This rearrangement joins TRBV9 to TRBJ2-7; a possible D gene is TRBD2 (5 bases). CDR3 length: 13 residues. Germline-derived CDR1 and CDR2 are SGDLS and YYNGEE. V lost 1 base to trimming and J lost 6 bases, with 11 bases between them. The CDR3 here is CASSVLRGSEQYF. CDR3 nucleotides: TGTGCCAGCAGCGTATTGCGAGGGTCCGAGCAGTACTTC.

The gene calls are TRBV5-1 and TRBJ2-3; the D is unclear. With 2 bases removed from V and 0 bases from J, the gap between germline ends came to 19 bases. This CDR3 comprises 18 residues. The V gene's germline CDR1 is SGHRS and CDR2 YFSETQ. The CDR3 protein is CASSFVPPSLSSTDTQYF. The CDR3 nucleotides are TGCGCCAGCAGCTTCGTTCCGCCGTCTCTTTCTAGCACAGATACGCAGTATTTT.

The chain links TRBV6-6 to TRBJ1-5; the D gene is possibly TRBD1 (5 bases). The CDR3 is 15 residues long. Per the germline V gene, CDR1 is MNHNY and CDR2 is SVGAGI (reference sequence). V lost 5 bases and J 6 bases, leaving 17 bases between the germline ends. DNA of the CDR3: TGTGCCAGCAGTATGGAAAGCAGGGTATTTCAGCCCCAGCATTTT. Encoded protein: CASSMESRVFQPQHF.

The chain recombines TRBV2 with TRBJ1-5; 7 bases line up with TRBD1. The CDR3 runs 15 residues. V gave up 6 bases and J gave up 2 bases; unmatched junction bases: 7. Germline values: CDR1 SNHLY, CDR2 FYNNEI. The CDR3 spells CASRGVTGGNQPQHF. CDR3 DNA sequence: TGTGCCAGCAGAGGGGTAACAGGGGGCAATCAGCCCCAGCATTTT.

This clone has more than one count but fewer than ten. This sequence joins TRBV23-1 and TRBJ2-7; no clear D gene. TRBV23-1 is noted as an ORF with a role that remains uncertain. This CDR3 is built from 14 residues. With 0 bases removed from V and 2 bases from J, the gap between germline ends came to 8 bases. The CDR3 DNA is TGCGCCAGCAGTCAATCGTGCCCCACCTACGAGCAGTACTTC. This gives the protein CASSQSCPTYEQYF.

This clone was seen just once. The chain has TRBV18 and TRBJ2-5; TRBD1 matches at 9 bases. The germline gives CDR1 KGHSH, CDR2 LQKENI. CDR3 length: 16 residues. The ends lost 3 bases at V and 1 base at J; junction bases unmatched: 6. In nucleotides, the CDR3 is TGTGCCAGCTCACCCGGTTCGGGACAGGGCCAAGAGACCCAGTACTTC. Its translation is CASSPGSGQGQETQYF.

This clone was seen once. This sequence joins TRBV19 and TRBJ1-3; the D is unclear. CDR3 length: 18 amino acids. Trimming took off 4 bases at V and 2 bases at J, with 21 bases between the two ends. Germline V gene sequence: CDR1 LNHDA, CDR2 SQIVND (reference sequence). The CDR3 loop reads CASSTRGQAKATGNTIYF. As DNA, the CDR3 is TGTGCCAGTAGTACCCGAGGGCAGGCAAAGGCAACTGGAAACACCATATATTTT. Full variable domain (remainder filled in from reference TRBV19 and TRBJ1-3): DGGITQSPKYLFRKEGQNVTLSCEQNLNHDAMYWYRQDPGQGLRLIYYSQIVNDFQKGDIAEGYSVSREKKESFPLTVTSAQKNPTAFYLCASSTRGQAKATGNTIYFGEGSWLTVV.

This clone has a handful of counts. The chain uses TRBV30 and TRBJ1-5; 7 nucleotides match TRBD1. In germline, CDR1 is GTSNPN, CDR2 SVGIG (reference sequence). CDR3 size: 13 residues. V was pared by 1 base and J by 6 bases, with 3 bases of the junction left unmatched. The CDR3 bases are TGTGCCTGGAGTGCTGCAGGGGGTCAGCCCCAGCATTTT. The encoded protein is CAWSAAGGQPQHF.

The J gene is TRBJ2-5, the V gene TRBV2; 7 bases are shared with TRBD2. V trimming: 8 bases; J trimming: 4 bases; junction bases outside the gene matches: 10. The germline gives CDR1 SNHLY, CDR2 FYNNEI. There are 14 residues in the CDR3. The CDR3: CASFGGSRPETQYF. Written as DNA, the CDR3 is TGTGCCAGCTTCGGCGGGAGTCGACCAGAGACCCAGTACTTC.

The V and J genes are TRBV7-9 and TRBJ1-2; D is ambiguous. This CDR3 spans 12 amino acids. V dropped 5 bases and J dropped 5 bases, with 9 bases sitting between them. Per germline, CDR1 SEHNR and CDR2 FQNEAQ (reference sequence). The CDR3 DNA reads TGTGCCAGCAGCATATCATGGTATGGCTACACCTTC. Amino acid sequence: CASSISWYGYTF.

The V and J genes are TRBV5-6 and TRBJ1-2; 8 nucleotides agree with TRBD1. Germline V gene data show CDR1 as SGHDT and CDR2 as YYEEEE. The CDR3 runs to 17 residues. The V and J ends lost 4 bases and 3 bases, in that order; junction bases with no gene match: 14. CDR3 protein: CASSRGGMAGGYYGYTF. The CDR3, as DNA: TGTGCCAGCAGCAGGGGCGGGATGGCAGGGGGCTACTATGGCTACACCTTC.

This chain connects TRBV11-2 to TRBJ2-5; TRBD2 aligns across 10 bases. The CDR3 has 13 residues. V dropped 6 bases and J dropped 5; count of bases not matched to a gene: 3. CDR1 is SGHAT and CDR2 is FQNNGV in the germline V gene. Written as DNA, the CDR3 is TGTGCCAGCAGACCAGCGGGGGGGGAGACCCAGTACTTC. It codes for CASRPAGGETQYF.

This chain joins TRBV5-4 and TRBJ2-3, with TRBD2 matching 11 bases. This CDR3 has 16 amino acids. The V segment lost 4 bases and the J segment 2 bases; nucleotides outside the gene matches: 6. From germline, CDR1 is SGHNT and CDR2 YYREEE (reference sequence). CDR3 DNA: TGTGCCAGCAGCCCTTTAGCGGGAGGGACCACAGATACGCAGTATTTT. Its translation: CASSPLAGGTTDTQYF.

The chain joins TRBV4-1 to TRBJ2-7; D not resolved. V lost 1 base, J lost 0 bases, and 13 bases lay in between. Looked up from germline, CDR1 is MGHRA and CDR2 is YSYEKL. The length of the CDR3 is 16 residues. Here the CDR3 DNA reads TGCGCCAGCAGCCAAGCCGCGGCAGGTCTCTCCTACGAGCAGTACTTC. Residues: CASSQAAAGLSYEQYF.

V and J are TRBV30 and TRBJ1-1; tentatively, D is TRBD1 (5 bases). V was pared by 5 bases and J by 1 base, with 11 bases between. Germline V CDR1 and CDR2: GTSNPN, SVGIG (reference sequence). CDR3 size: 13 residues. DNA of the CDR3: TGTGCCTGGGGGACTTATAGGAACACTGAAGCTTTCTTT. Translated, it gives CAWGTYRNTEAFF.

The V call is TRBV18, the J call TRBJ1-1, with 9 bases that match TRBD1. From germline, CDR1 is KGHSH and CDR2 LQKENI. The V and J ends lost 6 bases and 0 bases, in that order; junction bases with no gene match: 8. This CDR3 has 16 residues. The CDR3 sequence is CASSPTRTGVNTEAFF. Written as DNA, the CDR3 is TGTGCCAGCTCGCCTACTAGGACAGGGGTGAACACTGAAGCTTTCTTT.

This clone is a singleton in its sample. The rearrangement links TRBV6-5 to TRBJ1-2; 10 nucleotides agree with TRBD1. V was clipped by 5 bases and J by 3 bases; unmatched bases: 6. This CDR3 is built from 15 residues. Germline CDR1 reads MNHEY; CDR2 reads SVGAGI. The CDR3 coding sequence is TGTGCCAGCAGTAACACCGGGACAGGGGACTATGGCTACACCTTC. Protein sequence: CASSNTGTGDYGYTF.